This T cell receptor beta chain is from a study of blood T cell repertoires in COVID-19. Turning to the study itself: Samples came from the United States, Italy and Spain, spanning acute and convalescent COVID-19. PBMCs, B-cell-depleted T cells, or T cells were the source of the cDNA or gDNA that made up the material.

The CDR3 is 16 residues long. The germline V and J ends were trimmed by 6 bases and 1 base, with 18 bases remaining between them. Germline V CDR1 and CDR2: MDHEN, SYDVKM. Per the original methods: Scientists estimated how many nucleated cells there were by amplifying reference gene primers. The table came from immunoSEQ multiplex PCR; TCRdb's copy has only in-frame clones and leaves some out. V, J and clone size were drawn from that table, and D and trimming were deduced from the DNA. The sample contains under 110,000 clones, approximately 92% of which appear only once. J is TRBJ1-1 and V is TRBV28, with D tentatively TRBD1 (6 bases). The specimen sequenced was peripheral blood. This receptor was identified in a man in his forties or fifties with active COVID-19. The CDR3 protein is CASRLNPRGPNTEAFF. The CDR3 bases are TGTGCCAGCAGACTGAACCCCAGGGGACCGAACACTGAAGCTTTCTTT.